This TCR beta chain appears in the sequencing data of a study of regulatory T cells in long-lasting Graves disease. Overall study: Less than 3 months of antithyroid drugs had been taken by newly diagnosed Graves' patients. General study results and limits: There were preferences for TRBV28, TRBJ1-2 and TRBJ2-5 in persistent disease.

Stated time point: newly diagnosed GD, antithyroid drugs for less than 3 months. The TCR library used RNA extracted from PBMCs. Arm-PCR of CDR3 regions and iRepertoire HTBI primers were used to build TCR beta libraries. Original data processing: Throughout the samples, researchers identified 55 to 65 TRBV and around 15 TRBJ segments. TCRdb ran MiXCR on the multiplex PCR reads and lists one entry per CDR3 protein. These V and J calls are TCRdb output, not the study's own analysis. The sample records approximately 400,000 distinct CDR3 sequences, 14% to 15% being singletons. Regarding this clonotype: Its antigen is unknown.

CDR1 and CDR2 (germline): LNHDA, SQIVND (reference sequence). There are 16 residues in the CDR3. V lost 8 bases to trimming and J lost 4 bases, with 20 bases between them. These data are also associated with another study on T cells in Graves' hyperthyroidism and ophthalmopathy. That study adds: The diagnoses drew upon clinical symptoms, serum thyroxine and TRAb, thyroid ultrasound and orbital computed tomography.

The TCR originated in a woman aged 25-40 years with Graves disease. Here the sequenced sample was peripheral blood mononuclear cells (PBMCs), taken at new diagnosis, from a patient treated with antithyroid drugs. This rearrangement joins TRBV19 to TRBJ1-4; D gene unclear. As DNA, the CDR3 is TGTGCCAGTGCCCCACCATGGTCCGGAAGTAATGAAAAACTGTTTTTT. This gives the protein CASAPPWSGSNEKLFF. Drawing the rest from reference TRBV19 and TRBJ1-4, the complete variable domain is DGGITQSPKYLFRKEGQNVTLSCEQNLNHDAMYWYRQDPGQGLRLIYYSQIVNDFQKGDIAEGYSVSREKKESFPLTVTSAQKNPTAFYLCASAPPWSGSNEKLFFGSGTQLSVL.